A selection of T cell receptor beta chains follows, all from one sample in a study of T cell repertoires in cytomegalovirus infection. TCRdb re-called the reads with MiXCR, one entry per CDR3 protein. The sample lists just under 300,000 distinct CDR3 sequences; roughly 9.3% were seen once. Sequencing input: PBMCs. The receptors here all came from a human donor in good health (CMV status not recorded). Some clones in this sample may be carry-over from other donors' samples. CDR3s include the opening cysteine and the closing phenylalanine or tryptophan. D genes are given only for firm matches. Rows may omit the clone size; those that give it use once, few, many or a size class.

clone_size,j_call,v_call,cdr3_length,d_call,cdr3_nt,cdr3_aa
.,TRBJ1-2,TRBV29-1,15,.,TGCAGCGTCGTACTCGGGACACCACCCACTTATGGCTACACCTTC,CSVVLGTPPTYGYTF
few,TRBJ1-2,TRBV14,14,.,TGTGCCAGCAGCCAAGCTGGGTACTTCTATGGCTACACCTTC,CASSQAGYFYGYTF
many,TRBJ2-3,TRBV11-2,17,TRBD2,TGTGCCAGCAGCTTCGGACTAGCGGGGGCCGGCACAGATACGCAGTATTTT,CASSFGLAGAGTDTQYF
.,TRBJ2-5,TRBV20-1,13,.,TGCAGTGCTAGTGGGCCAGAAAAAGAGACCCAGTACTTC,CSASGPEKETQYF
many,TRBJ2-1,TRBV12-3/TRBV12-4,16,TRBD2,TGTGCCAGCAGTCATTGGGCCGCGGGGGTAGCGGATGAGCAGTTCTTC,CASSHWAAGVADEQFF
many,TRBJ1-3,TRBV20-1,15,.,TGCAGTGCTAGAGATCCACAGGACTCTGGAAACACCATATATTTT,CSARDPQDSGNTIYF
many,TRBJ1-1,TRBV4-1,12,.,TGCGCCAGCAGCCAAGATGGACTTGAAGCTTTCTTT,CASSQDGLEAFF
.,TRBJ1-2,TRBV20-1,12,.,TGCAGTGCTTGGACACATAACTATGGCTACACCTTC,CSAWTHNYGYTF
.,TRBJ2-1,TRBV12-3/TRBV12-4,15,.,TGTGCCAGCACTGACCCGCTTCAGGCCTACAATGAGCAGTTCTTC,CASTDPLQAYNEQFF
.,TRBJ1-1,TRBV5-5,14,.,TGTGCCAGCAGGGCGGGACACACCAACACTGAAGCTTTCTTT,CASRAGHTNTEAFF
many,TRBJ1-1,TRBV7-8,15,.,TGTGCCAGCAGCTTATCTGTGCTGATGACCACTGAAGCTTTCTTT,CASSLSVLMTTEAFF
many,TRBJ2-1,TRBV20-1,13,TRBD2,TGCAGTGCTATAGCGGGAGTATACAATGAGCAGTTCTTC,CSAIAGVYNEQFF
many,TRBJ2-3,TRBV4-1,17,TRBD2,TGCGCCAGCAGCCAAGAACTAGCGGGGGCTAGCACAGATACGCAGTATTTT,CASSQELAGASTDTQYF
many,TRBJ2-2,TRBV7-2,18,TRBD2,TGTGCCAGCAGCCCGGGACTAGCGGGGGGGCGAGGGAGCGGGGAGCTGTTTTTT,CASSPGLAGGRGSGELFF
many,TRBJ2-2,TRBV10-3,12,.,TGTGCCACGGACAAGAACACCGGGGAGCTGTTTTTT,CATDKNTGELFF
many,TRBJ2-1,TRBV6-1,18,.,TGTGCCAGCAGTGAAGCCCCGGGGTCCCGGGGATATAGGAATGAGCAGTTCTTC,CASSEAPGSRGYRNEQFF
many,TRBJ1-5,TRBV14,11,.,TGTGCCAGCAGCCGACCCGAGCCCCAGCATTTT,CASSRPEPQHF
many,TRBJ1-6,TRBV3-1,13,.,TGTGCCAGCAGCCCCCGACAGAATTCACCCCTCCACTTT,CASSPRQNSPLHF